This entry features one T cell receptor beta chain sequence. Its antigen is currently unknown. The sample comes from a study of T cell responses to AZD1222 COVID-19 vaccine. Germline CDR1 SGHAT, CDR2 FQNNGV. Trimming took off 2 bases at V and 15 bases at J, with 11 bases between the two ends. This CDR3 has 11 amino acids. Broader study findings: Females outnumbered males among donors, who were mostly white British; clonal diversity was possibly underestimated. Only five or six people who got AZD1222 tested seropositive at baseline. Researchers took repertoire samples only after the peak T cell response had come.

Libraries were prepared by immunoSEQ multiplex PCR; TCRdb keeps only in-frame clonotypes and omits some of them. The table has 75,000 to 100,000 clones, under 90% seen once; the top ten hold 2.4%. The sequencing here drew on peripheral blood, taken on day 0 of AZD1222 vaccination. This TCR was recovered from an adult in good health. The J gene is TRBJ2-1, the V gene TRBV11-2; a possible D gene is TRBD1 (6 bases). CDR3 in DNA: TGTGCCAGCAGCTTAAACAGGGTAGGGTTCTTC. Translated: CASSLNRVGFF.